This TCR beta chain was sequenced for a study of blood T cell repertoires in COVID-19. At the level of the study: Samples of COVID-19 (acute and convalescent) were obtained from the United States, Italy and Spain.

The sample holds a few counts of this clone. The CDR3 is 14 residues long. Germline V CDR1 and CDR2: KGHSH, LQKENI. V was clipped by 5 bases and J by 4 bases; unmatched bases: 4. Authors' analysis steps: Nucleated cell number was recorded as an estimate derived from reference gene primer amplification. Profiled with immunoSEQ multiplex PCR; TCRdb holds only in-frame clones, not every one. The DNA gave D and trimming, while V, J and clone size come from that table. The sample includes roughly 220,000 clones, around 88% of them seen just once. The material sequenced was PBMCs or T cells enriched from blood (not recorded which). This clonotype was sampled from a woman in her 50s with acute COVID-19. V is TRBV18 and J is TRBJ1-2; TRBD1 agrees at 10 bases. Here the CDR3 DNA reads TGTGCCAGCTCAGCCCGGGACAGGGGCTATGGCTACACCTTC. It yields the protein CASSARDRGYGYTF.